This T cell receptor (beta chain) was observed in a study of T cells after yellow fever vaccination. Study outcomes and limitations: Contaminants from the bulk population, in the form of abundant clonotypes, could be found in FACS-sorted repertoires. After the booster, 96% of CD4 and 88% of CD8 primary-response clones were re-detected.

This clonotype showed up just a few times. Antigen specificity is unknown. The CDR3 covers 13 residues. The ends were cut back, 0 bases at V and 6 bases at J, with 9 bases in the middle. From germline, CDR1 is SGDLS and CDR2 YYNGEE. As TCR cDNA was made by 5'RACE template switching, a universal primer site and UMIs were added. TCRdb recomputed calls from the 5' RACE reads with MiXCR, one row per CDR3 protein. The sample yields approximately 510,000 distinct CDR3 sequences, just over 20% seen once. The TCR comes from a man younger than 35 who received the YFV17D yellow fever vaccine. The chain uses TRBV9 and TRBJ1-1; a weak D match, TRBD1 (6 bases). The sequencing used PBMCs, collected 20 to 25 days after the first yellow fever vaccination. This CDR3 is CASSVGGGSEAFF. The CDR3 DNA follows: TGTGCCAGCAGCGTAGGAGGGGGGTCTGAAGCTTTCTTT. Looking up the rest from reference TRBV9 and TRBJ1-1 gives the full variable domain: DSGVTQTPKHLITATGQRVTLRCSPRSGDLSVYWYQQSLDQGLQFLIQYYNGEERAKGNILERFSAQQFPDLHSELNLSSLELGDSALYFCASSVGGGSEAFFGQGTRLTVV.